The rows below give T cell receptor beta chains drawn from one sample of a study of T cell repertoires in cytomegalovirus infection. TCRdb passed the reads through MiXCR, listing each CDR3 protein once. The sample lists roughly 600,000 distinct CDR3 sequences, approximately 24% occurring once. Input material: CD8+ T cells from PBMCs. These receptors came from a human donor in good health (CMV status not recorded). Some clones in this sample may be carry-over from other donors' samples. Each CDR3 is given with its conserved first and last residue. Each record gives: V gene, J gene, CDR3 protein.

v_call: TRBV4-1; j_call: TRBJ2-1; cdr3_aa: CASSQRREAEQFF
v_call: TRBV7-6; j_call: TRBJ2-1; cdr3_aa: CASSLTGGANNEQFF
v_call: TRBV28; j_call: TRBJ2-5; cdr3_aa: CASSSTGQAGETQYF
v_call: TRBV4-1; j_call: TRBJ2-7; cdr3_aa: CASSQNSASEQYF
v_call: TRBV28; j_call: TRBJ2-1; cdr3_aa: CASSFWDKSDSYNEQFF
v_call: TRBV10-1; j_call: TRBJ2-2; cdr3_aa: CASGLFELGTGELFF
v_call: TRBV7-9; j_call: TRBJ1-5; cdr3_aa: CASRLEGLNQPQHF
v_call: TRBV20-1; j_call: TRBJ1-5; cdr3_aa: CSARGTAQPQHF
v_call: TRBV6-1; j_call: TRBJ2-3; cdr3_aa: CASSEPGRGRHDTQYF
v_call: TRBV3-1; j_call: TRBJ1-4; cdr3_aa: CASSQDARTEKLFF
v_call: TRBV28; j_call: TRBJ2-5; cdr3_aa: CASSLIGLVDAETQYF
v_call: TRBV28; j_call: TRBJ1-5; cdr3_aa: CASISSSGPYNQPQHF
v_call: TRBV12-3/TRBV12-4; j_call: TRBJ1-2; cdr3_aa: CASSFWPGGKQGDGYTF
v_call: TRBV19; j_call: TRBJ1-1; cdr3_aa: CASSISGNTEAFF
v_call: TRBV7-3; j_call: TRBJ2-6; cdr3_aa: CASGLGISGANVLTF
v_call: TRBV7-8; j_call: TRBJ2-1; cdr3_aa: CASSIGTSPYNEQFF
v_call: TRBV6-5; j_call: TRBJ2-3; cdr3_aa: CASSSALAGTTDTQYF
v_call: TRBV6-2/TRBV6-3; j_call: TRBJ1-5; cdr3_aa: CASSPESFPTNQPQHF
v_call: TRBV19; j_call: TRBJ2-1; cdr3_aa: CASSLSSGGLPWGYNEQFF
v_call: TRBV7-9; j_call: TRBJ2-2; cdr3_aa: CASSSFLTRNTGELFF
v_call: TRBV20-1; j_call: TRBJ2-3; cdr3_aa: CSARDAGTSTDTQYF
v_call: TRBV29-1; j_call: TRBJ2-1; cdr3_aa: CSVEDPFDREYNEQFF
v_call: TRBV6-6; j_call: TRBJ2-7; cdr3_aa: CASSFPSGYEQYF
v_call: TRBV19; j_call: TRBJ2-3; cdr3_aa: CASISPDSGTDTQYF
v_call: TRBV4-3; j_call: TRBJ2-2; cdr3_aa: CASSQGGQGITGELFF
v_call: TRBV28; j_call: TRBJ2-3; cdr3_aa: CASSLYSRTDTQYF
v_call: TRBV27; j_call: TRBJ1-2; cdr3_aa: CASRGTPGLDGYTF
v_call: TRBV7-9; j_call: TRBJ1-2; cdr3_aa: CASSLVRDGRGVVGYTF
v_call: TRBV29-1; j_call: TRBJ2-7; cdr3_aa: CSVEDAGTSSYEQYF
v_call: TRBV4-3; j_call: TRBJ1-2; cdr3_aa: CASSQVPATYGYTF
v_call: TRBV29-1; j_call: TRBJ2-7; cdr3_aa: CSVWDDEQYF
v_call: TRBV4-2; j_call: TRBJ2-4; cdr3_aa: CASSPQTGNIQYF
v_call: TRBV12-3/TRBV12-4; j_call: TRBJ1-5; cdr3_aa: CANSFGQPQHF
v_call: TRBV7-2; j_call: TRBJ2-7; cdr3_aa: CASSLARVLPYEQYF
v_call: TRBV29-1; j_call: TRBJ1-2; cdr3_aa: CSVEARSNDGGYTF
v_call: TRBV4-2; j_call: TRBJ2-3; cdr3_aa: CASSQDFLDGTDTQYF
v_call: TRBV7-4; j_call: TRBJ1-2; cdr3_aa: CASRILSRDGYTF
v_call: TRBV19; j_call: TRBJ2-1; cdr3_aa: CASSLDANNEQFF
v_call: TRBV11-3; j_call: TRBJ1-1; cdr3_aa: CASSGQGGIAFF
v_call: TRBV29-1; j_call: TRBJ1-3; cdr3_aa: CSALEQGSSGNTIYF
v_call: TRBV7-6; j_call: TRBJ2-2; cdr3_aa: CASSPFPGLAGGTGELFF
v_call: TRBV19; j_call: TRBJ1-1; cdr3_aa: CASSIVVAGTEAFF
v_call: TRBV7-2; j_call: TRBJ2-5; cdr3_aa: CASSLTLQETQYF
v_call: TRBV6-2/TRBV6-3; j_call: TRBJ2-5; cdr3_aa: CASGTSAVETQYF
v_call: TRBV7-9; j_call: TRBJ2-1; cdr3_aa: CASNLDLVRDSHYNEQFF
v_call: TRBV28; j_call: TRBJ2-5; cdr3_aa: CASTLGGRRGETQYF
v_call: TRBV12-3/TRBV12-4; j_call: TRBJ1-2; cdr3_aa: CASSDRASNYGYTF
v_call: TRBV5-6; j_call: TRBJ2-5; cdr3_aa: CASSSIDSFGETQYF
v_call: TRBV6-2/TRBV6-3; j_call: TRBJ2-5; cdr3_aa: CASSYSILAGEDQETQYF
v_call: TRBV7-2; j_call: TRBJ2-1; cdr3_aa: CASSLADEQFF
v_call: TRBV5-5; j_call: TRBJ2-1; cdr3_aa: CASSPKALDSYNEQFF
v_call: TRBV20-1; j_call: TRBJ1-4; cdr3_aa: CSARDTESATNEKLFF